The sequence of this TCR beta chain was determined in a study of blood T cell repertoires in COVID-19. Study context: T cells, B-cell-depleted T cells, or PBMCs provided the cDNA or gDNA that served as material.

The CDR3 contains 14 residues. Trimming took off 0 bases at V and 5 bases at J, with 10 bases between the two ends. CDR1 and CDR2 (germline): LNHNV, YYDKDF (reference sequence). Assay: immunoSEQ multiplex PCR; the TCRdb copy retains only in-frame clones and omits some. The sample shows 180,000 or so clones, about four fifths of them seen only once. This sequence was found in a woman in her seventies with acute or convalescent COVID-19. What was sequenced was peripheral blood. This chain joins TRBV15 and TRBJ1-1; D is unclear. The DNA of the CDR3 is TGTGCCACCAGCAGAGAGGCGACTAGTACTGAAGCTTTCTTT. Protein sequence: CATSREATSTEAFF.